Listed below are T cell receptor beta chains from one sample, sequenced in a study of cytomegalovirus exposure and HLA in healthy donors. Some clones are missing from TCRdb's copy, which holds only in-frame ones; the method was immunoSEQ multiplex PCR. The data contain around 20,000 clones, 84% of them singletons. The sequenced sample was PBMCs. Every receptor here comes from a human donor in good health. Both conserved end residues are part of each CDR3. D genes are given only for firm matches. Some rows mark clone size as missing; the rest say once, few, many or name a class of expanded clone.

v_gene: TRBV10-3
j_gene: TRBJ2-7
d_gene: TRBD2
abundance: -
CDR3nt: TGTGCCATTTTAACGACTAGCGGGAAGGAGGGCGAGCAGTACTTC
CDR3aa: CAILTTSGKEGEQYF

v_gene: TRBV4-1
j_gene: TRBJ1-2
d_gene: -
abundance: -
CDR3nt: TGCGCCAGCAGCCTCCTAGAGGGCGGTGATGGCTACACCTTC
CDR3aa: CASSLLEGGDGYTF

v_gene: TRBV6-6
j_gene: TRBJ1-3
d_gene: -
abundance: -
CDR3nt: TGTGCCAGCAGTTACGTAGGGGGGGGAGGAAACACCATATATTTT
CDR3aa: CASSYVGGGGNTIYF

v_gene: TRBV11-3
j_gene: TRBJ2-1
d_gene: -
abundance: once
CDR3nt: TGTGCCAGCAGCTTAGTCACCGCGGGGTACAATGAGCAGTTCTTC
CDR3aa: CASSLVTAGYNEQFF

v_gene: TRBV4-1
j_gene: TRBJ1-1
d_gene: -
abundance: -
CDR3nt: TGCGCCAGCAGCCAAAATAGGGGCACTGAAGCTTTCTTT
CDR3aa: CASSQNRGTEAFF

v_gene: TRBV7-9
j_gene: TRBJ2-1
d_gene: -
abundance: -
CDR3nt: TGTGCCAGCAGCTTTCGGACATTAAGCTCCTACAATGAGCAGTTCTTC
CDR3aa: CASSFRTLSSYNEQFF

v_gene: TRBV15
j_gene: TRBJ2-1
d_gene: -
abundance: once
CDR3nt: TGTGCCACCAGCGCAGGGGTCGGCAATGAGCAGTTCTTC
CDR3aa: CATSAGVGNEQFF

v_gene: TRBV19
j_gene: TRBJ2-1
d_gene: TRBD2
abundance: -
CDR3nt: TGTGCCAGTAACAGCGGGGAGGGCAATGAGCAGTTCTTC
CDR3aa: CASNSGEGNEQFF

v_gene: TRBV4-1
j_gene: TRBJ2-2
d_gene: -
abundance: few
CDR3nt: TGCGCCAGCAGCCAGGCTCCCCCGTCCGGGGAGCTGTTTTTT
CDR3aa: CASSQAPPSGELFF

v_gene: TRBV7-9
j_gene: TRBJ2-5
d_gene: -
abundance: -
CDR3nt: TGTGCCAGCAGCTTAATGACAGCTACTCAAGAGACCCAGTACTTC
CDR3aa: CASSLMTATQETQYF

v_gene: TRBV28
j_gene: TRBJ2-3
d_gene: -
abundance: -
CDR3nt: TGTGCCAGCAGTTACCTGACAGACCTAGGGGGAGATACGCAGTATTTT
CDR3aa: CASSYLTDLGGDTQYF

v_gene: TRBV7-2
j_gene: TRBJ2-7
d_gene: TRBD2
abundance: -
CDR3nt: TGTGCCAGCAGCCCCACTTACCCGGGACTAGAGGGGCAGTACTTC
CDR3aa: CASSPTYPGLEGQYF

v_gene: TRBV30
j_gene: TRBJ1-5
d_gene: -
abundance: -
CDR3nt: TGTGCCTGGAGTACCTTAACAGGGAGGGATCAGCCCCAGCATTTT
CDR3aa: CAWSTLTGRDQPQHF

v_gene: TRBV30
j_gene: TRBJ1-2
d_gene: TRBD1
abundance: -
CDR3nt: TGTGCCTGGAGCCGTCTTCGACAGGGTGGCGGCTACACCTTC
CDR3aa: CAWSRLRQGGGYTF

v_gene: TRBV7-9
j_gene: TRBJ1-1
d_gene: -
abundance: -
CDR3nt: TGTGCCAGCAGCTTAGGCGGGGTGAACACTGAAGCTTTCTTT
CDR3aa: CASSLGGVNTEAFF

v_gene: TRBV18
j_gene: TRBJ2-3
d_gene: TRBD2
abundance: -
CDR3nt: TGTGCCAGCTCACCGGGACTAGCGGGATTATCAGATACGCAGTATTTT
CDR3aa: CASSPGLAGLSDTQYF

v_gene: TRBV5-6
j_gene: TRBJ2-2
d_gene: TRBD1
abundance: few
CDR3nt: TGTGCCAGCAGCTATGAGACAGGGTCCGGCACCGGGGAGCTGTTTTTT
CDR3aa: CASSYETGSGTGELFF

v_gene: TRBV5-4
j_gene: TRBJ2-2
d_gene: -
abundance: -
CDR3nt: TGTGCCAGCAGCTTCTTAGGGACAACCACCGGGGAGCTGTTTTTT
CDR3aa: CASSFLGTTTGELFF

v_gene: TRBV15
j_gene: TRBJ1-1
d_gene: -
abundance: once
CDR3nt: TGTGCCACCAGCAGGGACTGGGGGGTTGCGAACACTGAAGCTTTCTTT
CDR3aa: CATSRDWGVANTEAFF

v_gene: TRBV7-2
j_gene: TRBJ2-5
d_gene: -
abundance: -
CDR3nt: TGTGCCAGCAGCTTAGATCAGGGCAGAAAAGAGACCCAGTACTTC
CDR3aa: CASSLDQGRKETQYF

v_gene: TRBV30
j_gene: TRBJ2-4
d_gene: TRBD1
abundance: -
CDR3nt: TGTGCCTGGAGTGTGGACAGGGCGGCCAAAAACATTCAGTACTTC
CDR3aa: CAWSVDRAAKNIQYF

v_gene: TRBV6-5
j_gene: TRBJ1-4
d_gene: -
abundance: -
CDR3nt: TGTGCCAGCAGATCCGACAGAAATGAAAAACTGTTTTTT
CDR3aa: CASRSDRNEKLFF

v_gene: TRBV7-2
j_gene: TRBJ2-1
d_gene: TRBD2
abundance: once
CDR3nt: TGTGCCAGCAGCTTAGAGGGGACTAGCGGGGTAGGGCAGTTCTTC
CDR3aa: CASSLEGTSGVGQFF

v_gene: TRBV9
j_gene: TRBJ2-7
d_gene: -
abundance: -
CDR3nt: TGTGCCAGCAGCGTAGGCGGGACCTACCCCTACGAGCAGTACTTC
CDR3aa: CASSVGGTYPYEQYF

v_gene: TRBV2
j_gene: TRBJ1-3
d_gene: -
abundance: -
CDR3nt: TGTGCCAGCGGTTCGACTTATACTGGAAACACCATATATTTT
CDR3aa: CASGSTYTGNTIYF